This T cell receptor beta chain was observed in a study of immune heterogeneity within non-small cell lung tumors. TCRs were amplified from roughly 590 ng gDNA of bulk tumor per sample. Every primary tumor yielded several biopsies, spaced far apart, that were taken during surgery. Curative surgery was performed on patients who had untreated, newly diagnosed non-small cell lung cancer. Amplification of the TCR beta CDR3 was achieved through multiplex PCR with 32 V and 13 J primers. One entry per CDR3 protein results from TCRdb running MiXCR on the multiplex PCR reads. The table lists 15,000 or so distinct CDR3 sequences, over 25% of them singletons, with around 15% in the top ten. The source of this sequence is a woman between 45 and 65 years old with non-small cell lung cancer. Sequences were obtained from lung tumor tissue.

CDR3 loop: CASSLEGVTEGEQFF. The DNA for the CDR3 is TGTGCCAGCAGCTTGGAGGGGGTGACAGAGGGTGAGCAGTTCTTC. The chain joins TRBV5-4 to TRBJ2-1, with D perhaps TRBD1 (6 bases). There are 15 residues in the CDR3. V lost 0 bases to trimming and J lost 9 bases, with 16 bases between them. CDR1 and CDR2 from the germline V gene are SGHNT and YYREEE (reference sequence).